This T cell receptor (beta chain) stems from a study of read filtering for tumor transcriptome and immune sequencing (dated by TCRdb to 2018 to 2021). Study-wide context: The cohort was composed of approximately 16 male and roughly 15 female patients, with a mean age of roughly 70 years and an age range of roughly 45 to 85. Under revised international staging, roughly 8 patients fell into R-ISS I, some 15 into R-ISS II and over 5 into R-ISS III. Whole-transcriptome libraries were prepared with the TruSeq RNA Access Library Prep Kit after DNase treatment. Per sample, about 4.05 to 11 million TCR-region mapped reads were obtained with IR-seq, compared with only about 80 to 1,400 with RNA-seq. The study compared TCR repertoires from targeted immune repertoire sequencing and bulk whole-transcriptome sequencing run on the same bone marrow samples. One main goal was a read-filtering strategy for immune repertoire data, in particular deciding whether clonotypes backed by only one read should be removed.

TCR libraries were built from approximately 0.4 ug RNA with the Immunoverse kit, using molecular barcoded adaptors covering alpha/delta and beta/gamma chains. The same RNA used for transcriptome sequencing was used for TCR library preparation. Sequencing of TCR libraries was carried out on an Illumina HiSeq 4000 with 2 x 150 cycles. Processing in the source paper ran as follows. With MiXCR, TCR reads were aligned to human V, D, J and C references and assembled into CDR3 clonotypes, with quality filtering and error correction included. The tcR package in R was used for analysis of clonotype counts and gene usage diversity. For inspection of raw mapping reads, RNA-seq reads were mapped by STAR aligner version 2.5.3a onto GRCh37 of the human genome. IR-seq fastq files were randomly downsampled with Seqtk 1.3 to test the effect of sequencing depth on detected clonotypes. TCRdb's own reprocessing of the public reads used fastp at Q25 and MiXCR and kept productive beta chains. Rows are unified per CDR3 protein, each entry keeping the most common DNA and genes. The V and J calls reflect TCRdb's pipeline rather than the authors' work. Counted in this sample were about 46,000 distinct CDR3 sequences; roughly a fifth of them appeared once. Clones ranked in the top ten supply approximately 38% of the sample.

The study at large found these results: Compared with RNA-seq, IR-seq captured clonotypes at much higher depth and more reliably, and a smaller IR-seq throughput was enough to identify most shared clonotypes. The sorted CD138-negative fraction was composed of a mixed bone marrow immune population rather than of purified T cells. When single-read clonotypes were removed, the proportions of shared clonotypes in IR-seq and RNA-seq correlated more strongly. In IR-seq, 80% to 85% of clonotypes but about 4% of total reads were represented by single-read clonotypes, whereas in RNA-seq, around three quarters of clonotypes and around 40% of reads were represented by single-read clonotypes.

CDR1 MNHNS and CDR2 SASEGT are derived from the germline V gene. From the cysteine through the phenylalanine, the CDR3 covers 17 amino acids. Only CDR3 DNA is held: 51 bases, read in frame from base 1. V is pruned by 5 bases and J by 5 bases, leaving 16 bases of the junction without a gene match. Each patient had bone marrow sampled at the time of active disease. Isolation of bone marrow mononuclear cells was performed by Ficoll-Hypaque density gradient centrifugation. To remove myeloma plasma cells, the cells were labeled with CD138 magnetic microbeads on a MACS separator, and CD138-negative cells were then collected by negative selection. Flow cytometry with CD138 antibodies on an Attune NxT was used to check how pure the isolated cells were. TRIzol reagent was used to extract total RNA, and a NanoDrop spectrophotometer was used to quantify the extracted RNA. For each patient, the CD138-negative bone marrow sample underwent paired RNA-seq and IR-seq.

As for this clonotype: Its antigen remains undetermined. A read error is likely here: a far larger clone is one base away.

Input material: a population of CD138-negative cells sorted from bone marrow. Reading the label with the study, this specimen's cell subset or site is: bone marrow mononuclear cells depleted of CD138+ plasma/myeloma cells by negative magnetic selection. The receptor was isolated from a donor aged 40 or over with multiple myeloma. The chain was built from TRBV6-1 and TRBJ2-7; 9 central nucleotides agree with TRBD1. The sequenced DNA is TGTGCCAGCAGTTCGGATCTTCCTGGACAGGGGAGAAACGAGCAGTACTTC. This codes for CASSSDLPGQGRNEQYF.